This is a list of T cell receptor beta chains from one sample in a study of blood T cells in healthy people across ages. From the 5' RACE reads, TCRdb called clonotypes with MiXCR, one entry per CDR3 protein. The repertoire consists of about 970,000 distinct CDR3 sequences, with approximately 50% occurring once and the leading ten covering 20% to 25%. The specimen sequenced was blood. The origin of the receptors is a woman aged 55 to 70 in good health. The CDR3 runs from the conserved cysteine through the conserved F or W. A D gene is named only where the DNA matches it firmly. Not every row has a clone size; where given, it reads once, few, many or a size class.

len: 14; abundance: NA; d_gene: NA; j_gene: TRBJ1-1; v_gene: TRBV12-5; CDR3aa: CASGLSHLNTEAFF; CDR3nt: TGTGCTAGTGGTTTGTCTCATCTGAACACTGAAGCTTTCTTT
len: 13; abundance: NA; d_gene: NA; j_gene: TRBJ2-3; v_gene: TRBV6-5; CDR3aa: CASSFAAGDTQYF; CDR3nt: TGTGCCAGCAGTTTTGCGGCAGGAGATACGCAGTATTTT
len: 14; abundance: NA; d_gene: NA; j_gene: TRBJ1-2; v_gene: TRBV7-2; CDR3aa: CASSSSIGASGYTF; CDR3nt: TGTGCCAGCAGCTCATCCATTGGGGCCAGTGGCTACACCTTC
len: 13; abundance: few; d_gene: NA; j_gene: TRBJ2-7; v_gene: TRBV28; CDR3aa: CASKETLVNEQYF; CDR3nt: TGTGCCAGCAAGGAAACACTAGTCAACGAGCAGTACTTC
len: 15; abundance: NA; d_gene: NA; j_gene: TRBJ2-6; v_gene: TRBV18; CDR3aa: CASSPSRAGANVLTF; CDR3nt: TGTGCCAGCTCACCATCCCGGGCTGGGGCCAACGTCCTGACTTTC
len: 15; abundance: NA; d_gene: TRBD1; j_gene: TRBJ2-7; v_gene: TRBV14; CDR3aa: CASSGSGTGENEQYF; CDR3nt: TGTGCCAGCAGCGGTTCCGGGACAGGGGAAAACGAGCAGTACTTC
len: 13; abundance: NA; d_gene: NA; j_gene: TRBJ2-7; v_gene: TRBV11-2; CDR3aa: CASSLDLGIEQYF; CDR3nt: TGTGCCAGCAGCTTAGATTTAGGGATCGAGCAGTACTTC
len: 18; abundance: few; d_gene: NA; j_gene: TRBJ2-3; v_gene: TRBV6-5; CDR3aa: CASSYSYSTSWSTDTQYF; CDR3nt: TGTGCCAGCAGTTACTCGTACTCGACTAGTTGGAGCACAGATACGCAGTATTTT
len: 13; abundance: NA; d_gene: NA; j_gene: TRBJ1-5; v_gene: TRBV20-1; CDR3aa: CSALIAGNQPQHF; CDR3nt: TGCAGTGCACTAATTGCGGGGAATCAGCCCCAGCATTTT
len: 18; abundance: NA; d_gene: TRBD1; j_gene: TRBJ2-1; v_gene: TRBV12-3/TRBV12-4; CDR3aa: CASSLFSLRDRGTYEQFF; CDR3nt: TGTGCCAGCAGTTTGTTCTCCCTCCGGGACAGGGGGACTTATGAGCAGTTCTTC
len: 15; abundance: few; d_gene: NA; j_gene: TRBJ2-5; v_gene: TRBV27; CDR3aa: CASRRTRANQETQYF; CDR3nt: TGTGCCAGCAGACGAACCCGAGCGAACCAAGAGACCCAGTACTTC
len: 13; abundance: NA; d_gene: NA; j_gene: TRBJ2-7; v_gene: TRBV27; CDR3aa: CASARVAAYEQYF; CDR3nt: TGTGCCAGCGCGCGGGTAGCGGCCTACGAGCAGTACTTC
len: 12; abundance: NA; d_gene: NA; j_gene: TRBJ2-7; v_gene: TRBV30; CDR3aa: CAWSRGINEQYF; CDR3nt: TGTGCCTGGAGTAGGGGGATCAACGAGCAGTACTTC
len: 15; abundance: NA; d_gene: TRBD1; j_gene: TRBJ2-3; v_gene: TRBV29-1; CDR3aa: CSVDLSGGAKDTQYF; CDR3nt: TGCAGCGTTGATTTGTCAGGGGGCGCGAAAGATACGCAGTATTTT
len: 13; abundance: few; d_gene: NA; j_gene: TRBJ2-7; v_gene: TRBV27; CDR3aa: CASSDHTVYEQYF; CDR3nt: TGTGCCAGCAGTGATCATACCGTCTACGAGCAGTACTTC
len: 12; abundance: NA; d_gene: TRBD2; j_gene: TRBJ2-7; v_gene: TRBV6-1; CDR3aa: CASRERDYEQYF; CDR3nt: TGTGCCAGCAGGGAGCGGGACTACGAGCAGTACTTC
len: 14; abundance: many; d_gene: TRBD2; j_gene: TRBJ2-5; v_gene: TRBV7-9; CDR3aa: CASSLTGGQETQYF; CDR3nt: TGTGCCAGCAGCTTAACGGGAGGGCAAGAGACCCAGTACTTC
len: 12; abundance: few; d_gene: NA; j_gene: TRBJ2-1; v_gene: TRBV7-2; CDR3aa: CASMNRGNEQFF; CDR3nt: TGTGCCAGCATGAACCGGGGGAATGAGCAGTTCTTC
len: 14; abundance: NA; d_gene: NA; j_gene: TRBJ2-3; v_gene: TRBV7-2; CDR3aa: CASSIRGGTDTQYF; CDR3nt: TGTGCCAGCAGCATTCGGGGAGGCACAGATACGCAGTATTTT
len: 14; abundance: NA; d_gene: NA; j_gene: TRBJ2-5; v_gene: TRBV27; CDR3aa: CASSPQRVWETQYF; CDR3nt: TGTGCCAGCAGCCCCCAGCGGGTTTGGGAGACCCAGTACTTC
len: 14; abundance: few; d_gene: TRBD2; j_gene: TRBJ2-7; v_gene: TRBV7-2; CDR3aa: CASSSTSGRYEQYF; CDR3nt: TGTGCCAGCAGCTCGACTAGCGGGAGGTACGAGCAGTACTTC
len: 16; abundance: NA; d_gene: TRBD2; j_gene: TRBJ2-1; v_gene: TRBV10-3; CDR3aa: CAISEPAGEGNNEQFF; CDR3nt: TGTGCCATCAGTGAGCCAGCGGGAGAAGGTAACAATGAGCAGTTCTTC
len: 15; abundance: NA; d_gene: NA; j_gene: TRBJ2-1; v_gene: TRBV7-9; CDR3aa: CASSSTAGLYNGQFF; CDR3nt: TGTGCCAGCAGCTCTACGGCGGGACTCTACAATGGGCAGTTCTTC
len: 14; abundance: NA; d_gene: TRBD1; j_gene: TRBJ1-6; v_gene: TRBV7-2; CDR3aa: CASSLEGAYSPLHF; CDR3nt: TGTGCCAGCAGCTTGGAGGGGGCTTATTCACCCCTCCACTTT
len: 14; abundance: NA; d_gene: TRBD1; j_gene: TRBJ1-2; v_gene: TRBV6-2/TRBV6-3; CDR3aa: CASTHDRVGLDYTF; CDR3nt: TGTGCCAGCACCCACGACAGGGTCGGTCTTGACTACACCTTC
len: 14; abundance: few; d_gene: NA; j_gene: TRBJ2-1; v_gene: TRBV5-1; CDR3aa: CASSLAVELNEQFF; CDR3nt: TGCGCCAGCAGCTTGGCGGTGGAACTCAATGAGCAGTTCTTC
len: 12; abundance: few; d_gene: NA; j_gene: TRBJ2-7; v_gene: TRBV3-1; CDR3aa: CASSQSSGEQYF; CDR3nt: TGTGCCAGCAGCCAAAGTTCCGGAGAGCAGTACTTC
len: 14; abundance: NA; d_gene: NA; j_gene: TRBJ2-3; v_gene: TRBV6-4; CDR3aa: CASSVAWDTDTQYF; CDR3nt: TGTGCCAGCAGTGTAGCATGGGACACAGATACGCAGTATTTT
len: 16; abundance: many; d_gene: TRBD2; j_gene: TRBJ2-2; v_gene: TRBV12-3/TRBV12-4; CDR3aa: CASSPGPAGVTGELFF; CDR3nt: TGTGCCAGCAGCCCAGGGCCTGCGGGGGTCACCGGGGAGCTGTTTTTT
len: 13; abundance: NA; d_gene: NA; j_gene: TRBJ2-1; v_gene: TRBV27; CDR3aa: CASSLDYYNEQFF; CDR3nt: TGTGCCAGCAGTTTAGACTACTACAATGAGCAGTTCTTC
len: 14; abundance: NA; d_gene: TRBD1; j_gene: TRBJ1-4; v_gene: TRBV6-1; CDR3aa: CASSDRGNNEKLFF; CDR3nt: TGTGCCAGCAGTGACAGGGGGAATAATGAAAAACTGTTTTTT
len: 16; abundance: NA; d_gene: TRBD2; j_gene: TRBJ2-7; v_gene: TRBV20-1; CDR3aa: CSARGLAGEAYNEQYF; CDR3nt: TGCAGTGCTAGAGGTCTAGCGGGAGAGGCCTACAATGAGCAGTACTTC
len: 15; abundance: NA; d_gene: TRBD2; j_gene: TRBJ2-7; v_gene: TRBV28; CDR3aa: CASSPSGIEMYEQYF; CDR3nt: TGTGCCAGCAGTCCAAGCGGGATCGAAATGTACGAGCAGTACTTC
len: 12; abundance: few; d_gene: NA; j_gene: TRBJ2-1; v_gene: TRBV29-1; CDR3aa: CTSRILGGEQFF; CDR3nt: TGCACCTCGCGCATACTAGGGGGTGAGCAGTTCTTC
len: 12; abundance: few; d_gene: NA; j_gene: TRBJ2-1; v_gene: TRBV7-9; CDR3aa: CASNLGVHEQFF; CDR3nt: TGTGCCAGCAATTTAGGGGTACATGAGCAGTTCTTC
len: 17; abundance: NA; d_gene: NA; j_gene: TRBJ1-5; v_gene: TRBV7-2; CDR3aa: CASSLDHGRGFHQPQHF; CDR3nt: TGTGCCAGCAGCTTAGATCACGGGAGGGGGTTTCATCAGCCCCAGCATTTT
len: 16; abundance: NA; d_gene: NA; j_gene: TRBJ1-4; v_gene: TRBV20-1; CDR3aa: CSARINEGRTNEKLFF; CDR3nt: TGCAGTGCTAGAATCAACGAGGGTCGAACTAATGAAAAACTGTTTTTT
len: 20; abundance: NA; d_gene: NA; j_gene: TRBJ2-1; v_gene: TRBV5-7; CDR3aa: CASSFYPGQGVLAGNNEQFF; CDR3nt: TGTGCCAGCAGCTTTTACCCCGGACAGGGTGTCCTAGCGGGTAACAATGAGCAGTTCTTC
len: 15; abundance: few; d_gene: NA; j_gene: TRBJ1-4; v_gene: TRBV6-2/TRBV6-3; CDR3aa: CASRPDRFLSEKLFF; CDR3nt: TGTGCCAGCAGACCCGACAGGTTTCTAAGCGAAAAACTGTTTTTT
len: 17; abundance: NA; d_gene: NA; j_gene: TRBJ2-5; v_gene: TRBV11-1; CDR3aa: CASSFRRQPGLVETQYF; CDR3nt: TGTGCCAGCAGCTTCCGCAGACAGCCCGGACTGGTGGAGACCCAGTACTTC